Listed below are T cell receptor beta chains from one sample, sequenced in a study of T cell repertoires in cytomegalovirus infection. MiXCR was run by TCRdb on the reads, yielding one entry per CDR3 protein. The repertoire includes approximately 990,000 distinct CDR3 sequences, roughly 30% of them detected once, and under 15% sits in the top ten. The antigens these receptors bind are not known. The source was cultured CD8+ T cells from PBMCs, collected from culture after CMV antigen stimulation. The source is a human donor in good health (CMV status not recorded). Some clones in this sample may be carry-over from other donors' samples. CDR3s include the opening cysteine and the closing phenylalanine or tryptophan. A D gene is named only where the DNA matches it firmly. Clone size is given for some rows only: seen once, a few or many times, or a class if the clone is expanded.

v_call,j_call,d_call,clone_size,cdr3_aa,cdr3_nt
TRBV7-2,TRBJ1-1,TRBD1,many,CASTQHRTGGILPVLNTEAFF,TGTGCCAGCACCCAGCATCGGACAGGGGGAATTTTGCCCGTCTTGAACACTGAAGCTTTCTTT
TRBV12-3/TRBV12-4,TRBJ2-2,.,few,CASSPLGTENTGELFF,TGTGCCAGCAGCCCGCTGGGGACCGAGAACACCGGGGAGCTGTTTTTT
TRBV12-3/TRBV12-4,TRBJ2-7,.,.,CASSAGVRGPSYEQYF,TGTGCCAGCAGTGCGGGAGTCAGGGGGCCCTCCTACGAGCAGTACTTC
TRBV6-6,TRBJ2-2,.,few,CASWGPPGELFF,TGTGCCAGCTGGGGCCCCCCCGGGGAGCTGTTTTTT
TRBV7-9,TRBJ2-5,.,few,CASSLGAPTPQETQYF,TGTGCCAGCAGCTTAGGGGCACCTACACCTCAAGAGACCCAGTACTTC
TRBV20-1,TRBJ2-1,.,.,CSAPLDRPAEQFF,TGCAGTGCTCCTCTTGACAGACCAGCTGAGCAGTTCTTC
TRBV27,TRBJ2-5,.,few,CASSWGMGAETQYF,TGTGCCAGCAGTTGGGGCATGGGGGCAGAGACCCAGTACTTC
TRBV7-2,TRBJ2-1,TRBD2,many,CASSPSGGAQGEQFF,TGTGCCAGCAGCCCTAGCGGGGGGGCCCAGGGTGAGCAGTTCTTC
TRBV10-3,TRBJ2-7,.,.,CAISEPGGYEQYF,TGTGCCATCAGTGAACCCGGCGGCTACGAGCAGTACTTC
TRBV7-9,TRBJ1-1,.,few,CASREWGDTEAFF,TGTGCCAGCAGAGAGTGGGGGGACACTGAAGCTTTCTTT
TRBV25-1,TRBJ1-2,.,few,CASADGYGYTF,TGTGCCAGCGCCGACGGCTATGGCTACACCTTC
TRBV6-6,TRBJ2-5,TRBD1,once,CTSSYSREDRTQETQYF,TGTACCAGCAGTTACTCGAGAGAGGACAGGACACAAGAGACCCAGTACTTC
TRBV9,TRBJ2-2,.,.,CASSLTSAGNTGELFF,TGTGCCAGCAGCCTCACAAGTGCGGGGAACACCGGGGAGCTGTTTTTT
TRBV24-1,TRBJ2-1,.,.,CATSDGGFGEQFF,TGTGCCACCAGTGACGGGGGATTCGGGGAGCAGTTCTTC
TRBV7-6,TRBJ1-6,.,few,CASSNRDGNSPLHF,TGTGCCAGCAGCAACAGGGATGGTAATTCACCCCTCCACTTT
TRBV11-3,TRBJ2-3,.,few,CASSRLAGSTTDTQYF,TGTGCCAGCAGCCGACTTGCGGGGTCTACCACAGATACGCAGTATTTT
TRBV5-8,TRBJ2-3,TRBD1,.,CASSQGQSSTDTQYF,TGTGCCAGCAGCCAGGGACAGAGTAGCACAGATACGCAGTATTTT
TRBV6-5,TRBJ2-1,TRBD1,.,CANSYPLDRGYEQFF,TGTGCCAACAGTTACCCCCTCGACAGGGGCTATGAGCAGTTCTTC
TRBV28,TRBJ1-5,TRBD1,few,CASSFGTGRQPQHF,TGTGCCAGCAGTTTTGGGACAGGGCGTCAGCCCCAGCATTTT
TRBV6-6,TRBJ2-1,TRBD2,few,CASSLQRGGGEQFF,TGTGCCAGCAGCCTCCAGCGGGGGGGCGGCGAGCAGTTCTTC
TRBV6-5,TRBJ1-2,.,many,CASSYSMGRGEADYGYTF,TGTGCCAGCAGTTACTCAATGGGGCGCGGGGAGGCTGACTATGGCTACACCTTC
TRBV14,TRBJ2-1,.,.,CASSPPGISYNEQFF,TGTGCCAGCAGCCCGCCAGGTATTTCCTACAATGAGCAGTTCTTC
TRBV9,TRBJ1-1,TRBD1,.,CASGVGQGGQRTEAFF,TGTGCCAGCGGCGTAGGGCAGGGGGGGCAGAGGACTGAAGCTTTCTTT
TRBV27,TRBJ2-3,TRBD2,.,CASSSLTSGGLTDTQYF,TGTGCCAGCAGTTCATTGACTAGCGGGGGGTTGACAGATACGCAGTATTTT
TRBV7-2,TRBJ2-7,.,many,CASSLADISYEQYF,TGTGCCAGCAGCTTAGCGGATATTTCCTACGAGCAGTACTTC
TRBV4-2,TRBJ1-2,.,.,CASSQDSRGYTF,TGTGCCAGCAGCCAAGATTCTAGAGGCTACACCTTC
TRBV12-3/TRBV12-4,TRBJ2-1,TRBD2,many,CASNSPGRGTRNEQFF,TGTGCCAGCAATTCTCCTGGGCGGGGGACTCGCAATGAGCAGTTCTTC
TRBV29-1,TRBJ2-7,.,.,CSVNVSPYEQYF,TGCAGCGTTAACGTCAGCCCCTACGAGCAGTACTTC
TRBV24-1,TRBJ2-1,TRBD1,.,CATSDWDRDHEQFF,TGTGCCACCAGTGATTGGGACAGGGACCATGAGCAGTTCTTC
TRBV12-3/TRBV12-4,TRBJ2-1,.,many,CASSPTGEQFF,TGTGCCAGCAGCCCAACCGGGGAGCAGTTCTTC
TRBV14,TRBJ1-6,.,few,CASSQDARQPLHF,TGTGCCAGCAGCCAAGATGCCAGACAACCCCTCCACTTT
TRBV28,TRBJ2-1,.,.,CASSSLQSRTEIQFF,TGTGCCAGCAGTTCACTTCAGAGTCGGACAGAAATACAGTTCTTC
TRBV19,TRBJ1-4,TRBD1,few,CASSTFGQEEKLFF,TGTGCCAGTAGTACTTTCGGACAGGAGGAAAAACTGTTTTTT
TRBV28,TRBJ2-1,.,few,CASSPPETVYNEQFF,TGTGCCAGCAGTCCCCCAGAGACAGTGTACAATGAGCAGTTCTTC
TRBV15,TRBJ2-3,.,.,CATSRERGDTDTQYF,TGTGCCACCAGCAGAGAAAGGGGCGACACAGATACGCAGTATTTT
TRBV24-1,TRBJ2-5,.,few,CATSDLKGTQYF,TGTGCCACCAGTGATTTGAAGGGGACCCAGTACTTC